These 16 T cell receptor beta chains were all obtained from the same sample, sequenced in a study of response to subunit inactivated influenza vaccine. TCRdb called the RT-PCR reads again in MiXCR, with one record for every CDR3 protein. The sample has about 480,000 distinct CDR3 sequences, 25% seen once. Material: CD4+ T cells sorted from PBMCs, obtained about 5 days after vaccination. These TCRs come from a man in his fifties or sixties who received an inactivated influenza vaccine.

This rearrangement joins TRBV6-1 to TRBJ2-4; D is possibly TRBD2 (6 bases). CDR3 length: 16 amino acids. Trimming stripped 8 bases from V and 1 base from J, with 18 bases between. In germline, CDR1 is MNHNS, CDR2 SASEGT. CDR3 protein: CASYRGGRRAKNIQYF. The CDR3 coding sequence is TGTGCCAGCTACCGGGGTGGGAGGAGGGCCAAAAACATTCAGTACTTC.

In this sample, this clonotype turned up once. The junction differs from germline at one of its ends, possibly a read error. The V call is TRBV29-1, the J call TRBJ1-1, with 7 nucleotides matching TRBD1. Germline-derived CDR1 and CDR2 are SQVTM and ANQGSEA. The CDR3 is 12 residues long. CDR3 bases: TGCGGCTCACTGCAGGGGGTCACTGAAGCTATCTTT. This encodes CGSLQGVTEAIF.

The chain couples TRBV7-8 to TRBJ2-1; 7 bases fit TRBD2. After removal of 5 bases from V and 1 base from J, the junction contained 5 bases not matched to a gene. This CDR3 region has 15 residues. In germline, CDR1 is SGHVS, CDR2 FQNEAQ. The CDR3 region is CASSPLRGSYNEQFF. Here the CDR3 DNA reads TGTGCCAGCAGCCCTTTGCGGGGGTCCTACAATGAGCAGTTCTTC.

J is TRBJ2-7 and V is TRBV18; 12 nucleotides match TRBD2. Per the germline V gene, CDR1 is KGHSH and CDR2 is LQKENI. The CDR3 runs to 15 residues. Unmatched junction bases numbered 3, after V lost 3 bases and J lost 3 bases. The CDR3: CASSPPGLAGYEQYF. CDR3 in DNA: TGTGCCAGCTCACCTCCGGGACTAGCGGGCTACGAGCAGTACTTC.

This clonotype was counted ten times or more. This chain joins TRBV15 and TRBJ2-5; no clear D gene. Germline loops: CDR1 LNHNV, CDR2 YYDKDF (reference sequence). The CDR3 is made up of 13 amino acids. Trimming took off 0 bases at V and 5 bases at J, with 7 bases between the two ends. In DNA, the CDR3 is TGTGCCACCAGCAGAGATCCGGTGGAGACCCAGTACTTC. Encoded protein: CATSRDPVETQYF.

In its sample, this clonotype was seen a few times. The rearrangement uses TRBV6-1 and TRBJ1-5; TRBD1 matches at 10 bases. The V and J ends lost 0 bases and 6 bases, in that order; junction bases with no gene match: 8. Germline V gene data show CDR1 as MNHNS and CDR2 as SASEGT. There are 17 residues in the CDR3. The CDR3 DNA reads TGTGCCAGCAGTGAAGCCCGGACAGGGGGGCTGGGTCAGCCCCAGCATTTT. Translation gives CASSEARTGGLGQPQHF.

Only a few counts were recorded for this clonotype. In DNA form, the CDR3 reads TGTGCCAGCAGTTACCGCTCGACAGGGGGCTATGGCTACACCTTC. It is translated as CASSYRSTGGYGYTF. J is TRBJ1-2 and V is TRBV6-5; 9 bases line up with TRBD1. Germline V gene data show CDR1 as MNHEY and CDR2 as SVGAGI. The CDR3 length is 15 residues. V was clipped by 2 bases and J by 4 bases; unmatched bases: 5.

The gene calls are TRBV19 and TRBJ2-1; no firm D call. The CDR3 extends over 14 amino acids. In germline, CDR1 is LNHDA, CDR2 SQIVND (reference sequence). V was cut by 7 bases and J by 5 bases, with 15 bases left in between. The CDR3 nucleotides are TGTGCCAGTATCGCCGTTCCGGGTCACAATGAGCAGTTCTTC. Its protein is CASIAVPGHNEQFF.

This clonotype has a handful of counts. The CDR3 DNA follows: TGTGCCAGCAGTACCGTAAGCGGGAGGTTTTTCCACGAGCAGTACTTC. Protein: CASSTVSGRFFHEQYF. This chain connects TRBV25-1 to TRBJ2-7; 9 bases align to TRBD2. The ends lost 5 bases at V and 5 bases at J; junction bases unmatched: 13. Germline-derived CDR1 and CDR2 are MGHDK and SYGVNS. This CDR3 region has 16 residues.

This clonotype was seen more than once but under ten times. This chain uses TRBV28 with TRBJ2-3; a weak D match, TRBD2 (6 bases). Germline V CDR1 and CDR2: MDHEN, SYDVKM. The CDR3 runs 14 residues. Between the trimmed V and J ends, which lost 2 bases and 5 bases, there was a span of 11 bases. The CDR3 reads CASSLGGSRDTQYF. The CDR3 DNA follows: TGTGCCAGCAGTTTAGGGGGGTCAAGAGATACGCAGTATTTT.

This clonotype was detected ten times or more. The chain links TRBV10-3 to TRBJ2-3; D gene ambiguous. The V end was cut by 6 bases, the J end by 2 bases, with 3 bases between. The CDR3 length is 11 residues. From germline, CDR1 is ENHRY and CDR2 SYGVKD. CDR3 DNA sequence: TGTGCCATCAGCGCCACAGATACGCAGTATTTT. As protein: CAISATDTQYF.

The chain combines TRBV15 with TRBJ2-3, with TRBD2 identical over 8 bases. The CDR3 runs 20 residues. V was pared by 5 bases and J by 2 bases, with 21 bases of the junction left unmatched. In germline, CDR1 is LNHNV, CDR2 YYDKDF (reference sequence). Here the CDR3 reads CATSGLQLAADLLYTDTQYF. As DNA, the CDR3 is TGTGCCACCAGCGGACTCCAACTAGCGGCAGATCTCCTTTACACAGATACGCAGTATTTT.

The rearrangement links TRBV10-2 to TRBJ2-1, with 10 bases matching TRBD2. The CDR3 contains 15 residues. Germline-derived CDR1 and CDR2 are WSHSY and SAAADI. J gave up 4 bases and V 8 bases, and 8 bases lay outside the gene matches. The chain's CDR3 is CASAPTSGVYNEQFF. The CDR3 region has the DNA TGCGCCAGCGCTCCTACTAGCGGGGTTTACAATGAGCAGTTCTTC.

The table lists this clonotype with a few counts. The chain uses TRBV20-1 and TRBJ2-1; 9 bases map to TRBD2. After removal of 4 bases from V and 4 bases from J, the junction contained 5 bases not matched to a gene. CDR1 DFQATT and CDR2 SNEGSKA come from the germline V gene (reference sequence). This CDR3 comprises 14 residues. The CDR3 DNA reads as TGCAGTGCTATGGCGGGGGGGCTATACAATGAGCAGTTCTTC. It codes for CSAMAGGLYNEQFF.

The rearrangement uses TRBV12-3 or TRBV12-4 and TRBJ1-1, with D possibly matching TRBD1 (6 bases). Deletions cut 5 bases from V and 1 base from J, with 8 bases between. This CDR3 comprises 13 residues. The CDR3 nucleotides read TGTGCCAGCAGTATACAGGGGAACACTGAAGCTTTCTTT. Amino acid sequence: CASSIQGNTEAFF.

The rearrangement links TRBV9 to TRBJ2-1; a weak D match, TRBD2 (6 bases). From germline, CDR1 is SGDLS and CDR2 YYNGEE. The CDR3 contains 16 residues. V shed 4 bases and J shed 2 bases, with 16 bases lying between them. CDR3 residues: CASSYGGRGTYNEQFF. The DNA for the CDR3 is TGTGCCAGCAGCTACGGTGGGCGGGGAACCTACAATGAGCAGTTCTTC.